This T cell receptor (beta chain) originates from a study of vaccination and CD4 T cells after COVID-19 (dated by TCRdb to 2022 to 2024). Study-level background: Every convalescent patient had a positive nasal swab PCR test for SARS-CoV-2, with mild disease in 9 or 10 patients and severe disease in one. The convalescent cohort included six males and four females, with two Hispanic individuals, seven Caucasians, two Asians and one multiracial person. Participants got two doses of the Pfizer-BioNTech BNT162b2 vaccine (n=8) or two doses of the Moderna mRNA-1273 vaccine (n=2). Post-COVID blood samples from convalescent patients were collected a median of around 110 days after diagnosis, with a range of roughly 35 to 161 days. Post-vaccine blood samples were taken a median of about 70 days after the second vaccine dose, with a range of about 13 to 250 days. The spike-specific CD4+ TCR repertoire was compared before and after mRNA vaccination in approximately 9 COVID-19 convalescent patients and several infection-naive healthy vaccine recipients. Overall study outcomes, separate from this receptor: Of the vaccine-specific clones in convalescent patients, 304 of 307, or nearly all, reacted only to SARS-CoV-2 spike and did not cross-react with common cold coronaviruses. An increase in the median number of SARS-CoV-2-reactive clonotypes from 20 to 25 after infection to roughly 38 after vaccination was observed, but the change was not found to be significant. In convalescent patients, a median approximately 90% of post-vaccine SARS-CoV-2-reactive clones were detected only after vaccination, suggesting vaccine-specific priming. The number of convalescent patients in the study was relatively small, and the study did not examine early timepoints following natural infection.

Libraries came from PCR. Sequenced on an Illumina iSeq 100. The original methods were these. Non-productive sequences were removed, and CDR3s that did not start with C, did not end with F or W, or were shorter than 7 amino acids were discarded. Similarity between CDR3 sequences was evaluated in R version 3.6.1 using Levenshtein distances (stringdist) and unrooted phylogenetic trees (ape). TCRdb ran its own pipeline on the public reads, namely fastp trimming at Q25 and MiXCR clone calling, and kept in-frame beta chains. Every distinct CDR3 protein forms one entry, paired with its most common genes and DNA. The authors' filters were not applied to this entry. The sample table contains 25,000 or so distinct CDR3 sequences; only one count was recorded for approximately 51% of them. The leading ten clones occupy more than 1% of the sample. The convalescent patients' positive SARS-CoV-2 PCR tests were from March to December 2020, which was before the Alpha, Beta and Delta variants emerged in the United States. Ficoll-Paque Plus gradient centrifugation was used to isolate PBMCs from whole blood, and the isolated PBMCs were then either used fresh or cryopreserved at -140C.

About this clonotype itself: Its antigen is currently not known. No per-base quality is available; no much larger clone lies one base away.

V loses 0 bases, J loses 3 bases, and the germline ends lie 18 bases apart. CDR1 is given as DFQATT and CDR2 as SNEGSKA, both from the germline V gene (reference sequence). Taken from cysteine to phenylalanine, the CDR3 has 16 residues. The entry retains the CDR3 DNA only, 48 bases that are in frame from base 1. The sequence is built from TRBV20-1 and TRBJ2-7; TRBD2 is possibly the D segment (6 matching bases). The clonotype was recovered from a human donor who had recovered from COVID-19. The source material was CD4+ T cells from blood, sampled before SARS-CoV-2 vaccination. The CDR3 loop reads CSARDSAGPRFYEQYF. The sequenced DNA is TGCAGTGCTAGAGACTCGGCGGGACCAAGATTCTACGAGCAGTACTTC.